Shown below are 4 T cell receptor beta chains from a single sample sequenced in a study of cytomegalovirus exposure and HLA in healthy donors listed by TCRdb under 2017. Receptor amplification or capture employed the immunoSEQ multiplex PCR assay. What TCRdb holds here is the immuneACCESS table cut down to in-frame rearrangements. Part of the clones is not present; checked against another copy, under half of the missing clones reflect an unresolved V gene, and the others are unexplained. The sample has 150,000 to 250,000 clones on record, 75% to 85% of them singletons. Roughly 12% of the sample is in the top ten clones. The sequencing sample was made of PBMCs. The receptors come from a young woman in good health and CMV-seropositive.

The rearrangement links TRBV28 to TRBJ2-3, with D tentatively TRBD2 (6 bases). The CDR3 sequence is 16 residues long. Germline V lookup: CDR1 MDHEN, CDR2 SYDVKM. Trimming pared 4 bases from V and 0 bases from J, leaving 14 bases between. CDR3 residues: CASSWIGLPSTDTQYF. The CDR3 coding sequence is TGTGCCAGCAGTTGGATCGGACTACCTAGCACAGATACGCAGTATTTT.

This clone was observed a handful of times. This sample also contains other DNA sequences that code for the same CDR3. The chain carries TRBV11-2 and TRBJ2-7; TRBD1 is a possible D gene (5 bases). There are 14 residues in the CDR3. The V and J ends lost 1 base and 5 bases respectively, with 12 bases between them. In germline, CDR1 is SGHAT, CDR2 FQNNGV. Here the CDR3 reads CASSLAGRAHEQYF. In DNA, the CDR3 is TGTGCCAGCAGCTTAGCAGGCAGGGCCCACGAGCAGTACTTC. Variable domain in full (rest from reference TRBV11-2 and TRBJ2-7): EAGVAQSPRYKIIEKRQSVAFWCNPISGHATLYWYQQILGQGPKLLIQFQNNGVVDDSQLPKDRFSAERLKGVDSTLKIQPAKLEDSAVYLCASSLAGRAHEQYFGPGTRLTVT.

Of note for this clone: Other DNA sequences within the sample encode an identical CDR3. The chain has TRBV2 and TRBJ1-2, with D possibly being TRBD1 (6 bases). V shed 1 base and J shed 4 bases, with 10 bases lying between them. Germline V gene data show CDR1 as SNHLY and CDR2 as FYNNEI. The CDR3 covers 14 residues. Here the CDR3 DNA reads TGTGCCAGCAGTGAAGGGCAGGGGAGCTATGGCTACACCTTC. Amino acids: CASSEGQGSYGYTF.

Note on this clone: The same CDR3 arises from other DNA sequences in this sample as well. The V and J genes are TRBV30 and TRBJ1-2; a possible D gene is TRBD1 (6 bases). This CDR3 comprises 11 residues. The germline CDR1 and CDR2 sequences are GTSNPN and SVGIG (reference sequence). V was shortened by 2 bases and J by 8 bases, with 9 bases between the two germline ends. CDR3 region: CAWSRGAGYTF. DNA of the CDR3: TGTGCCTGGAGTCGGGGGGCCGGCTACACCTTC.